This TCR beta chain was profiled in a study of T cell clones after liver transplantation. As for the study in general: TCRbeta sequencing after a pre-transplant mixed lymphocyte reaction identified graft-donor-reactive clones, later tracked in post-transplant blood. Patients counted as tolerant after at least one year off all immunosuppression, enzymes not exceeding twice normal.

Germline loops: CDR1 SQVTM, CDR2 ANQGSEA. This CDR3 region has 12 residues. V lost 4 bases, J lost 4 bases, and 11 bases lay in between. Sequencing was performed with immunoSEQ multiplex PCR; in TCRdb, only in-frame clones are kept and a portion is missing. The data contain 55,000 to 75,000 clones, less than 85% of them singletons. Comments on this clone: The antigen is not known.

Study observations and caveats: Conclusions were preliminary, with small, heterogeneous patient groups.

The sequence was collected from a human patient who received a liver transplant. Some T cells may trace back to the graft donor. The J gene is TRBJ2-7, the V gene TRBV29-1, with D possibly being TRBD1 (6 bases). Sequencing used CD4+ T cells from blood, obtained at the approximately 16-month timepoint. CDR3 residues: CSVVNREYEQYF. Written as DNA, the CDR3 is TGCAGCGTTGTTAACAGGGAGTACGAGCAGTACTTC.